This T cell receptor (beta chain) was identified in a study of blood T cell repertoires in COVID-19. At the level of the study: Recovery among Cohort 3 donors was established by two negative PCRs, clearance, or symptom resolution.

The V end lost 2 bases, the J end lost 10 bases, and 14 bases lay between the germline ends. The V gene's germline CDR1 is MDHEN and CDR2 SYDVKM. The CDR3 runs 13 residues. Study processing details: Scientists estimated how many nucleated cells there were by amplifying reference gene primers. The repertoire was sequenced with immunoSEQ multiplex PCR; TCRdb's copy has only in-frame clones and lacks some. The V and J calls and the clone size are those of that table, but D and trimming were determined from the DNA. The sample has 250,000 to 300,000 clones; around 89% are singletons. Living in 24 US areas, the participants were between roughly 18 and 90 years of age. Participants reported their clinical history, and cohort assignment relied on those reports.

This rearrangement joins TRBV28 to TRBJ1-1; a weak D match, TRBD1 (5 bases). The TCR was taken from a woman aged 60-75 years in a cohort exposed to, infected with or recovered from COVID-19 (not recorded which). Material: PBMCs or T cells enriched from blood (not recorded which). The CDR3 DNA is TGTGCCAGCAGTTTACTCGGACAAAACGGAGCTTTCTTT. Its translation: CASSLLGQNGAFF.